Listed below are T cell receptor beta chains from one sample, sequenced in a study of T cell changes during pregnancy in multiple sclerosis. The assay was immunoSEQ multiplex PCR, and TCRdb's table has in-frame clones only and misses some. The data show roughly 30,000 clones, with around nine tenths seen just once and 3% to 3.5% held by the top ten. Source: CD4+ T cells from peripheral blood mononuclear cells, taken in the first trimester of pregnancy. The receptor source for this set is a female donor in good health, enrolled as a control in a pregnancy study. The CDR3 runs from the conserved cysteine through the conserved F or W. The D gene is left open where the match is weak. Size is omitted from some rows. Given values are once, few, many or a class for expanded clones.

D	V	size	J	DNA	CDR3
TRBD1	TRBV19	-	TRBJ2-3	TGTGCCAGTAGTGGACAGGGGGCAGATACGCAGTATTTT	CASSGQGADTQYF
-	TRBV2	-	TRBJ2-3	TGTGCCAGCAGTAGGGACTCGGATACGCAGTATTTT	CASSRDSDTQYF
-	TRBV25-1	-	TRBJ2-3	TGTGCCAGCAGTGAATCTCCCGGACAGAACACATCCCGGAATACGCAGTATTTT	CASSESPGQNTSRNTQYF
-	TRBV28	-	TRBJ2-7	TGTGCCAGCAGTTTGGCAGGGAAGGGCGAGCAGTACTTC	CASSLAGKGEQYF
TRBD1	TRBV19	-	TRBJ1-6	TGTGCCAGTAGTTTCAGACAGGGGGTGACTACCAATTCACCCCTCCACTTT	CASSFRQGVTTNSPLHF
TRBD2	TRBV5-1	-	TRBJ2-1	TGCGCCAGCAGCTGGGGGGGAAGGAGTTCCTACAATGAGCAGTTCTTC	CASSWGGRSSYNEQFF
-	TRBV6-1	once	TRBJ1-1	TGTGCCAGCAGTGAAGGACAGGTTCTTCCGTACACTGAAGCTTTCTTT	CASSEGQVLPYTEAFF
TRBD1	TRBV7-2	-	TRBJ1-4	TGTGCCAGCTGTACAGGGGGCTCGGATGAAAAACTGTTTTTT	CASCTGGSDEKLFF
TRBD2	TRBV2	few	TRBJ2-7	TGTGCCAGCAGGGGGACTAGCGGGTCCCTCGAGCAGTACTTC	CASRGTSGSLEQYF
TRBD1	TRBV27	-	TRBJ2-2	TGTGCCAGCAGTTATCTATGGGACAGAAACACCGGGGAGCTGTTTTTT	CASSYLWDRNTGELFF
-	TRBV27	-	TRBJ1-4	TGTGCCAGCAAACGGGAGGAAAAACTGTTTTTT	CASKREEKLFF
-	TRBV5-1	-	TRBJ1-2	TGCGCCAGCAGCTTGGGCGGACGGGGAGGCTATGGCTACACCTTC	CASSLGGRGGYGYTF
TRBD2	TRBV2	-	TRBJ2-4	TGTGCCAGCAATAGCGGGAGGGGAAACATTCAGTACTTC	CASNSGRGNIQYF
TRBD2	TRBV9	-	TRBJ2-1	TGTGCCAGCAGCGCATCGACTAGCGGGAGGGCCTCGGATGAGCAGTTCTTC	CASSASTSGRASDEQFF
TRBD1	TRBV28	-	TRBJ1-1	TGTGCCAGCAGTCCAGACAGGGCGAACACTGAAGCTTTCTTT	CASSPDRANTEAFF
TRBD2	TRBV7-9	-	TRBJ2-7	TGTGCCAGCAGCTTAGTTGCGGGAGCCACCTACGAGCAGTACTTC	CASSLVAGATYEQYF
TRBD1	TRBV29-1	-	TRBJ2-2	TGCAGCGTGAAATCCGGGACAGATGGGACCGGGGAGCTGTTTTTT	CSVKSGTDGTGELFF
TRBD1	TRBV19	-	TRBJ2-1	TGTGCCAGTAGTACGGGACAGGGATCCTACAATGAGCAGTTCTTC	CASSTGQGSYNEQFF
-	TRBV19	few	TRBJ1-4	TGTGCCAGTAGCGGTAATGAAAAACTGTTTTTT	CASSGNEKLFF
TRBD1	TRBV5-8	-	TRBJ2-2	TGTGCCAGCAGCTCGGACAGGGGGCGATCGACGATGACCGGGGAGCTGTTTTTT	CASSSDRGRSTMTGELFF
TRBD1	TRBV19	few	TRBJ1-5	TGTGCCAGTAGTAGGACAGGGTATAGCAATCAGCCCCAGCATTTT	CASSRTGYSNQPQHF
-	TRBV4-2	-	TRBJ1-1	TGTGCCAGCAGCCAAGGAATTGGGGACTCGGAAGCTTTCTTT	CASSQGIGDSEAFF
-	TRBV6-1	-	TRBJ1-5	TGTGCCAGCAGTGTCGTGGGGGGGGAGCCCCAGCATTTT	CASSVVGGEPQHF
-	TRBV28	-	TRBJ1-5	TGTGCCAGCAGGGAACAGGAGCGGGCTCAGCCCCAGCATTTT	CASREQERAQPQHF
TRBD2	TRBV9	-	TRBJ2-7	TGTGCCAGCAGCGAGAGGGAACTAGCGGGGTTCTACGAGCAGTACTTC	CASSERELAGFYEQYF
-	TRBV5-1	few	TRBJ1-6	TGCGCCAGCAGGGAGGGCGAGTCAGGAGATTCACCCCTCCACTTT	CASREGESGDSPLHF
-	TRBV2	-	TRBJ2-1	TGTGCCAGCAGTGAATCTTATGAGCAGTTCTTC	CASSESYEQFF
TRBD1	TRBV10-3	-	TRBJ1-1	TGTGCCATCAGTTTCGACAGGGAAGCTGAAGCTTTCTTT	CAISFDREAEAFF
-	TRBV29-1	-	TRBJ2-5	TGCAGCGTTGAGCCAGGAGGGGAAGAGACCCAGTACTTC	CSVEPGGEETQYF
TRBD2	TRBV5-1	-	TRBJ2-1	TGCGCCAGCAGCTCCAGCGGGAGCTCCTACAATGAGCAGTTCTTC	CASSSSGSSYNEQFF
TRBD1	TRBV10-2	-	TRBJ2-7	TGCGCCAGCAGTGAGTCCGGACAGGGCGACGAGCAGTACTTC	CASSESGQGDEQYF
TRBD1	TRBV28	-	TRBJ2-2	TGTGCCAGCAGTTTTTCCTCCGGACAGGGCATCAACACCGGGGAGCTGTTTTTT	CASSFSSGQGINTGELFF
TRBD2	TRBV18	-	TRBJ2-1	TGTGCCAGCTCACCTCGCGGCGGGAGTTTCGACAATGAGCAGTTCTTC	CASSPRGGSFDNEQFF
TRBD2	TRBV27	-	TRBJ2-7	TGTGCCAGCAGTTTCCTTCCCGCCCCGGGGGGGCCCGTCGAGCAGTACTTC	CASSFLPAPGGPVEQYF
TRBD2	TRBV7-2	-	TRBJ2-3	TGTGCCAGCAGGGGTGGACTAGCAACGCAGTATTTT	CASRGGLATQYF
-	TRBV4-2	-	TRBJ2-7	TGTGCCAGCAGCCAAGAAGGGCGGGCAGCCTACGAGCAGTACTTC	CASSQEGRAAYEQYF
-	TRBV2	-	TRBJ2-7	TGTGCCAGCAGTGGGTTTTCGGGATACGAGCAGTACTTC	CASSGFSGYEQYF
-	TRBV28	-	TRBJ1-4	TGTGCCACTGGAGGAGGTGCCAAAAAACTGTTTTTT	CATGGGAKKLFF
TRBD2	TRBV7-9	-	TRBJ2-2	TGTGCCAGCAGCTTGAGGGGCAGACTAGCGGGACACACCGGGGAGCTGTTTTTT	CASSLRGRLAGHTGELFF
-	TRBV6-1	-	TRBJ2-1	TGTGCCAGCAGGGAGCGACCCTACAATGAGCAGTTCTTC	CASRERPYNEQFF
-	TRBV27	once	TRBJ2-3	TGTGCCAGCAGTTTAGCAGATCCCGCAGATACGCAGTATTTT	CASSLADPADTQYF
TRBD1	TRBV5-6	-	TRBJ1-1	TGTGCCAGCAGCGGACCGGACAGGGGGAGTACTGAAGCTTTCTTT	CASSGPDRGSTEAFF
-	TRBV5-1	-	TRBJ1-6	TGCGCCAGCAGTCCAGGGTCCAGGGAAAATACCCTCCACTTT	CASSPGSRENTLHF
TRBD1	TRBV28	-	TRBJ1-2	TGTGCCAGCAGCCCTACCCTCCCAGGGGGGCATGGCTACACCTTC	CASSPTLPGGHGYTF
TRBD2	TRBV15	-	TRBJ2-1	TGTGCCACCAGCACCCTCCGCGGACTAGCGGGAGGACGGGCCTACAATGAGCAGTTCTTC	CATSTLRGLAGGRAYNEQFF
-	TRBV4-1	-	TRBJ2-1	TGCGCCAGCAGCCAAGATGCATTGCGTACCAGGCATGAGCAGTTCTTC	CASSQDALRTRHEQFF
-	TRBV10-1	-	TRBJ1-5	TGCGCCACTTTCAGGGTCCACCAGCCCCAGCATTTT	CATFRVHQPQHF
TRBD1	TRBV28	-	TRBJ2-7	TGTGCCAGCACCTCTGAGGGACAGGTCTACGAGCAGTACTTC	CASTSEGQVYEQYF
-	TRBV28	once	TRBJ2-7	TGTGCCAGCAGTCCCCCGGGGAGCTCCTACGAGCAGTACTTC	CASSPPGSSYEQYF
-	TRBV11-3	few	TRBJ1-1	TGTGCCAGCAGCTTAGGGAGGTGGAGCACTGAAGCTTTCTTT	CASSLGRWSTEAFF
TRBD1	TRBV28	few	TRBJ1-6	TGTGCCAGCAGCGAGACGACAGGGGAATCACCCCTCCACTTT	CASSETTGESPLHF
TRBD1	TRBV28	-	TRBJ1-1	TGTGCCAGCCCACGACAGGGAGGAGTGAACACTGAAGCTTTCTTT	CASPRQGGVNTEAFF
TRBD2	TRBV5-4	-	TRBJ2-1	TGTGCCAGCAGCTTTACCGCACTAGCGGGAGTTAATGAGCAGTTCTTC	CASSFTALAGVNEQFF
-	TRBV10-3	-	TRBJ1-2	TGTGCCATCAGACCCTACGACGGGGATAGTGGCTACACCTTC	CAIRPYDGDSGYTF
TRBD2	TRBV29-1	-	TRBJ2-7	TGCAGCGTGATGGGGACTAGCGGGAGGGCCGCGTATGACGAGCAGTACTTC	CSVMGTSGRAAYDEQYF
-	TRBV2	once	TRBJ2-7	TGTGCCAGCAGCGTGACAGATTACGAGCAGTACTTC	CASSVTDYEQYF
TRBD2	TRBV4-2	-	TRBJ2-7	TGTGCCAGCAGCGCGCATCTAGCGGGAGGACTCGACGAGCAGTACTTC	CASSAHLAGGLDEQYF
-	TRBV6-1	few	TRBJ2-3	TGTGCCAGCAGTGGGGGGGAGACAGATACGCAGTATTTT	CASSGGETDTQYF
-	TRBV21-1	-	TRBJ1-2	TGTGCCAGCAGAAAGGGGGACCTCTATGGCTACACCTTC	CASRKGDLYGYTF
TRBD1	TRBV28	-	TRBJ2-7	TGTGCCACCTCCGGACAGGGCCTTTCCTACGAGCAGTACTTC	CATSGQGLSYEQYF